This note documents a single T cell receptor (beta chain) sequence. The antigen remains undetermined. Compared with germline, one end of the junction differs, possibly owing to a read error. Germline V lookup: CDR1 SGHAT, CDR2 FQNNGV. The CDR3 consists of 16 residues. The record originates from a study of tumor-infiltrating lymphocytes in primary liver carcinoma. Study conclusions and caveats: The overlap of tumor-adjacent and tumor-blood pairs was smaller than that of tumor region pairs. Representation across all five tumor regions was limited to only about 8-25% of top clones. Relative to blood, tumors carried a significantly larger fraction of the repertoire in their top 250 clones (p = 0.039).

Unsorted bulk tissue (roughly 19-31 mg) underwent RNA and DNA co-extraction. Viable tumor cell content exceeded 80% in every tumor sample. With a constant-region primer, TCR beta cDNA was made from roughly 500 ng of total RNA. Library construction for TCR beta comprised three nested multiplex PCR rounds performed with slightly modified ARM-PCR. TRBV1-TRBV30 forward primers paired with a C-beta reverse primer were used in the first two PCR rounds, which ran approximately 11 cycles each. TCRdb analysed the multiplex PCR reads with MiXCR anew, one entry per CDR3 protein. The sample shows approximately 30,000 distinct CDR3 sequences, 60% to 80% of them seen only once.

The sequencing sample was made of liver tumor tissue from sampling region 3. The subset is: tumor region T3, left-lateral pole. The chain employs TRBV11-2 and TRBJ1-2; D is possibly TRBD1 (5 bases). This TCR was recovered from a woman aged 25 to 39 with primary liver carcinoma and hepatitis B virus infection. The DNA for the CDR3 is TGTGTCAGCAGCCTCAGGACACCGGAGGGGTTCTATGGCTACACCTTC. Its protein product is CVSSLRTPEGFYGYTF.